The source of this TCR beta chain is a study of human T cells and chemical hapten exposure. Study summary: In the sensitization step, 2% DPC was placed on about 2 cm by about 2 cm of upper inner arm skin. Small discrepancies in pooled library volume mainly accounted for the varying TCR yields per sample. Whole-study findings and limits: In comparison with controls, expanded TCRs gave rise to a significantly larger number of large CDR3 similarity clusters.

The CDR3 length is 13 residues. Germline assignment: CDR1 MNHNY and CDR2 SVGAGI (reference sequence). V was cut by 6 bases and J by 8 bases, with 15 bases left in between. The table lists this clonotype with a few counts. The antigen remains unidentified. TCRdb analysed the RACE reads with MiXCR anew, one entry per CDR3 protein. The sample has around 380,000 distinct CDR3 sequences; approximately 5.1% are singletons. Time point given: patch test 1, 2 weeks after DPC sensitization. Stated treatment: therapeutic diphenylcyclopropenone sensitization with weekly scalp DPC. Sequences were derived from whole blood, sampled in connection with sensitization to the hapten diphenylcyclopropenone (DPC). The chain uses TRBV6-6 and TRBJ2-3; a weak D match, TRBD2 (5 bases). This TCR was recovered from a woman aged 45-60 years with alopecia areata. Some clones in this sample may be carry-over from other donors' samples. CDR3 coding DNA: TGTGCCAGCAGGGAACTAGTCCCAGCTACGCAGTATTTT. Its translation is CASRELVPATQYF.